This T cell receptor beta chain was recorded in a study of T cells in Graves' hyperthyroidism and ophthalmopathy. Across the study: Before any treatment, at initial diagnosis, peripheral blood was collected. General study findings and limits: Ophthalmopathy cases were set apart from stable hyperthyroidism by a 13 V-J model.

The CDR3 is made up of 14 amino acids. The germline gives CDR1 SGHRS, CDR2 YFSETQ. Trimming took off 0 bases at V and 6 bases at J, with 12 bases between the two ends. A note on this clonotype: Its target is unknown.

TCR beta CDR3 sequences were amplified from RNA transcripts. A set of HTBI primers served as the primers for a first-round RT-PCR of the TCR CDR3. Using its own MiXCR run on the multiplex PCR reads, TCRdb lists one record per CDR3 protein. The sample shows around 600,000 distinct CDR3 sequences, around 16% of them seen only once. This chain uses TRBV5-1 with TRBJ1-1; tentative D call: TRBD1 (6 bases). The TCR originated in a woman between 35 and 50 years old with Graves' ophthalmopathy. The sample taken for sequencing was blood. In nucleotides, the CDR3 is TGCGCCAGCAGCTTGGCTGCAGGGGTTGCTGAAGCTTTCTTT. Its protein product is CASSLAAGVAEAFF.